Presented here are 18 T cell receptor beta chains from one specimen sequenced in a study of T cells in Graves' hyperthyroidism and ophthalmopathy (dated 2019 in TCRdb). Library construction relied on multiplex PCR. TCRdb shows the sequencer as Illumina HiSeq 2000. The TCR beta CDR3 regions were amplified from RNA transcripts. The TCR CDR3 was subjected to a first round of RT-PCR using the HTBI primer set and the Qiagen OneStep RT-PCR kit. Using fastp trimming at Q25 and MiXCR clonotype assembly, TCRdb reanalyzed the public sequencing data and kept in-frame beta chains. Rows with a matching CDR3 protein are joined into one entry that keeps the most common DNA and genes. In all, the sample holds approximately 420,000 distinct CDR3 sequences, and around 14% of those were seen once. About 30% of the sample goes to the ten largest clones. Material for sequencing was blood. The receptors shown here come from a woman in her 30s with Graves' hyperthyroidism.

This clonotype was detected many times. The chain carries TRBV5-1 and TRBJ1-5; a weak D match, TRBD1 (5 bases). Trimming removed 0 bases at V and 1 base at J, with 11 bases between. There are 16 residues in the CDR3. Germline V gene lookup returns CDR1 SGHRS and CDR2 YFSETQ. The CDR3 coding sequence is TGCGCCAGCAGCTTGGGTGGGACCCCCAGCAATCAGCCCCAGCATTTT. Translated: CASSLGGTPSNQPQHF.

CDR3 in amino acids: CATSLAGELFF. Written as DNA, the CDR3 is TGTGCCACCAGCTTAGCCGGGGAGCTGTTTTTT. This rearrangement joins TRBV15 to TRBJ2-2; D remains unclear. The length of the CDR3 is 11 residues. The V gene's germline CDR1 is LNHNV and CDR2 YYDKDF (reference sequence). Trimming shortened V by 5 bases and J by 6 bases, and 4 bases separated the two germline ends.

Ten or more counts support this clonotype. The chain has TRBV5-8 and TRBJ2-1; D uncertain. CDR1 and CDR2 from the germline V gene are SGHTS and YDEGEE. The CDR3 runs to 13 residues. Between the trimmed V and J ends, which lost 1 base and 5 bases, there was a span of 7 bases. The DNA of the CDR3 is TGTGCCAGCAGCTTGAGGTATAACAATGAGCAGTTCTTC. Translating it yields CASSLRYNNEQFF.

The chain couples TRBV7-9 to TRBJ2-3, with 14 bases lining up with TRBD2. The V segment lost 5 bases and the J segment 3 bases; nucleotides outside the gene matches: 7. CDR1 and CDR2 (germline): SEHNR, FQNEAQ (reference sequence). The CDR3 loop spans 17 amino acids. The CDR3 is CASSPLTSGRVTDTQYF. In DNA, the CDR3 is TGTGCCAGCAGCCCTCTGACTAGCGGGAGGGTAACAGATACGCAGTATTTT.

This clonotype was found a few times. This chain connects TRBV12-3 or TRBV12-4 to TRBJ1-4; D ambiguous. With 2 bases removed from V and 4 bases from J, the gap between germline ends came to 2 bases. CDR3 length: 12 residues. DNA of the CDR3: TGTGCCAGCAGTTTACATAATGAAAAACTGTTTTTT. It encodes CASSLHNEKLFF.

The rearrangement joins TRBV6-5 to TRBJ2-2; possible D gene TRBD1, 6 bases. The CDR3 runs to 17 residues. Germline CDR1 MNHEY, CDR2 SVGAGI. V was trimmed by 2 bases and J by 1 base, leaving 14 bases between them. The CDR3 DNA sequence: TGTGCCAGCAGTTACAACTACAGGGAATGGAACACCGGGGAGCTGTTTTTT. As protein: CASSYNYREWNTGELFF.

In this sample, this clonotype turned up a few times. V gene TRBV20-1 combines with J gene TRBJ2-3, with 7 bases identical to TRBD1. The V gene end was trimmed by 3 bases and the J gene end by 2 bases; junction bases not matched to a gene: 8. In germline, CDR1 is DFQATT, CDR2 SNEGSKA (reference sequence). The CDR3 length is 15 residues. Written as DNA, the CDR3 is TGCAGTGCTAGTCCCCCGGGACAGATCACAGATACGCAGTATTTT. Protein: CSASPPGQITDTQYF.

The table lists this clonotype with many counts. The chain is built from TRBV3-1 and TRBJ2-5, with TRBD1 as a possible D gene (6 bases). Trimming removed 6 bases at V and 3 bases at J, with 8 bases between. Per germline, CDR1 LGHDT and CDR2 YNNKEL (reference sequence). This CDR3 contains 12 residues. The DNA of the CDR3 is TGTGCCAGCAGGCAGGGGAAAGAGACCCAGTACTTC. Amino acid sequence: CASRQGKETQYF.

This clonotype was observed a handful of times. The chain uses TRBV6-1 and TRBJ1-5, with D unclear. Germline CDR1 and CDR2: MNHNS and SASEGT. Between the trimmed V and J ends, which lost 5 bases and 1 base, there was a span of 21 bases. This CDR3 spans 18 amino acids. The CDR3 DNA reads as TGTGCCAGCAGTCCGGTACCAACCCTAGTCTTAAGCAATCAGCCCCAGCATTTT. The encoded protein is CASSPVPTLVLSNQPQHF.

This clonotype was counted at least ten times. Germline is not matched at one junction end, which may reflect a read error. V usage is TRBV30 and J usage is TRBJ1-1; D call uncertain. The CDR3 contains 13 residues. CDR1 and CDR2 (germline): GTSNPN, SVGIG (reference sequence). The CDR3 sequence is CAWSQGYNIEAFF. The CDR3, as DNA: TGTGCCTGGAGTCAAGGGTACAACATTGAAGCTTTCTTT.

This clonotype came up many times. The chain carries TRBV11-3 and TRBJ2-1; 9 positions agree with TRBD1. The V and J ends lost 5 bases and 3 bases, in that order; junction bases with no gene match: 11. This CDR3 is built from 17 residues. Germline-derived CDR1 and CDR2 are SGHNT and YENEEA. The CDR3 bases are TGTGCCAGCAGCCCGAGAAAAGGGACAGGGAGCTACAATGAGCAGTTCTTC. Translated, it gives CASSPRKGTGSYNEQFF.

The CDR3 spells CASRIARPTEAFF. CDR3 DNA: TGTGCCAGCAGGATAGCCCGACCCACGGAAGCTTTCTTT. The V and J genes are TRBV6-1 and TRBJ1-1; D is unresolved. This CDR3 is 13 amino acids long. Trimming took 6 bases from V and 8 from J, leaving 16 bases between them. Germline V gene sequence: CDR1 MNHNS, CDR2 SASEGT.

Details on this clonotype: One junction end does not reproduce the germline sequence, and a read error may be involved. The chain recombines TRBV2 with TRBJ2-3; 11 bases map to TRBD2. Per the germline V gene, CDR1 is SNHLY and CDR2 is FYNNEI. The length of the CDR3 is 15 residues. The CDR3 DNA follows: TGTGCCATCAGTGATAGCGGGAGGGCTCCGGATACGCAGTATTTT. Protein product: CAISDSGRAPDTQYF.

This clonotype was seen repeatedly, ten times or more. This rearrangement joins TRBV30 to TRBJ2-5; D ambiguous. Trimming stripped 1 base from V and 2 bases from J, with 5 bases between. The CDR3 is made up of 12 amino acids. The germline CDR1 and CDR2 sequences are GTSNPN and SVGIG (reference sequence). In DNA, the CDR3 is TGTGCCTGGAGTGGAGGACAAGAGACCCAGTACTTC. Its translation: CAWSGGQETQYF.

The chain joins TRBV9 to TRBJ1-6; 7 nucleotides line up with TRBD1. Per germline, CDR1 SGDLS and CDR2 YYNGEE. V lost 3 bases, J lost 7 bases, and 4 bases stayed unmatched. The CDR3 consists of 14 residues. CDR3 region: CASSGQGKNSPLHF. CDR3 sequence (DNA): TGTGCCAGCAGCGGACAGGGTAAAAATTCACCCCTCCACTTT.

This clonotype was detected ten times or more. The rearrangement links TRBV20-1 to TRBJ2-1, with D possibly matching TRBD1 (6 bases). The V gene's germline CDR1 is DFQATT and CDR2 SNEGSKA (reference sequence). The CDR3 is 16 amino acids. Trimming took off 1 base at V and 5 bases at J, with 18 bases between the two ends. CDR3 coding DNA: TGCAGTGCTAGAGTTCTGAGGGGGAAACGCGACAATGAGCAGTTCTTC. The encoded protein is CSARVLRGKRDNEQFF.

This clonotype was seen a handful of times. This chain links TRBV18 with TRBJ1-1, with D possibly matching TRBD1 (5 bases). The CDR3 runs to 15 residues. Germline loops: CDR1 KGHSH, CDR2 LQKENI. V shed 2 bases and J shed 1 base, with 11 bases lying between them. The CDR3: CASSPFRQWNTEAFF. CDR3 nucleotides: TGTGCCAGCTCACCATTTAGACAGTGGAACACTGAAGCTTTCTTT.

A word on this clonotype: A much larger clone differs by one base, so this may be a read error. This sequence joins TRBV10-2 and TRBJ2-7; 8 bases fit TRBD2. The V gene's germline CDR1 is WSHSY and CDR2 SAAADI. The CDR3 extends over 13 amino acids. Trimming took 9 bases from V and 7 from J; bases not matched to a gene: 11. In DNA, the CDR3 is TGCGCCAGGGCCAAGGGACTAGTTGGTGAGCAGTACTTC. Translation: CARAKGLVGEQYF.